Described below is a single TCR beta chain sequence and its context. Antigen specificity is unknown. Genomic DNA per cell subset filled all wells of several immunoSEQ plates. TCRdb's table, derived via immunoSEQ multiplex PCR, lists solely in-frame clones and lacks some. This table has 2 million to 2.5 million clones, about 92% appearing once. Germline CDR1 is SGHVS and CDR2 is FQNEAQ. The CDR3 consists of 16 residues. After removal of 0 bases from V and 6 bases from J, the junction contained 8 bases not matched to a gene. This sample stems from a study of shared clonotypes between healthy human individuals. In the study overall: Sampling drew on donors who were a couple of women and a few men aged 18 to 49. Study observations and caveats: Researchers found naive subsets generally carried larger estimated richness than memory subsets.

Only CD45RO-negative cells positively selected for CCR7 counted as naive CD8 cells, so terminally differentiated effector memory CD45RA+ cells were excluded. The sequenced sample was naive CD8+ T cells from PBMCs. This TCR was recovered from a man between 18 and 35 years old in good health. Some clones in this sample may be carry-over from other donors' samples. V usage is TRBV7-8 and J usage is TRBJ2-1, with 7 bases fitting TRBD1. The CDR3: CASSLAEGGQFNEQFF. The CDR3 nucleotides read TGTGCCAGCAGCTTAGCAGAAGGGGGCCAGTTCAATGAGCAGTTCTTC.